Below, one T cell receptor (beta chain) is given with its context. The antigen remains undetermined. This record comes from a study of T cell responses to AZD1222 COVID-19 vaccine. General study points: Dominant CD4 TCR responses targeted spike regions 160-218 and 743-854. Spike-specific TCR depth and breadth grew after two AZD1222 doses.

V lost 5 bases and J 5 bases, leaving 13 bases between the germline ends. The length of the CDR3 is 13 residues. TCRdb's table, derived via immunoSEQ multiplex PCR, lists solely in-frame clones and lacks some. Seen here are 95,000 to 150,000 clones, roughly nine tenths observed once, and the top ten hold about 29%. This receptor was obtained from an adult in good health. The input for sequencing was peripheral blood, taken on day 0 of AZD1222 vaccination. The J gene is TRBJ2-7, the V gene TRBV12-3 or TRBV12-4, with D tentatively TRBD1 (7 bases). Written as DNA, the CDR3 is TGTGCCAGCAGTCCGACAGGGAGGAACGAGCAGTACTTC. It specifies CASSPTGRNEQYF.